The entry below gives a single T cell receptor beta chain sequence along with its context. This clone was seen only once. Its antigen remains undetermined. The sample holds no much larger clone one base away, and base qualities are not on file. Receptor amplification or capture employed the immunoSEQ multiplex PCR assay. Here the immuneACCESS table is served through TCRdb, limited to in-frame sequences with V and J called. Missing clones are a known gap in these copies; in checked studies unresolved V genes cover under half, and the rest lacks a known reason. The sample includes 70,000 to 100,000 clones, with 85% to 90% observed a single time. Together, the top ten hold about 7.4% of the sample. The CDR3 covers 17 residues, taking in both the cysteine and the phenylalanine. The kept DNA is CDR3 alone, 51 bases in frame from the first base. V is clipped by 5 bases and J by 2 bases, and the sequence between their germline boundaries is 22 bases long. CDR1 MGHRA and CDR2 YSYEKL are derived from the germline V gene.

This entry belongs to a study of control samples from healthy donors and cancer patients (dated by TCRdb to 2020 to 2021). Sequenced: blood. The receptor was derived from a woman aged 55-70 years in good health. Recombination connected TRBV4-1 to TRBJ2-7; the D gene lacks a confident call. The nucleotide sequence is given as TGCGCCAGCAGCAAAGGCCCCATAGTAATTTACCCCTACGAGCAGTACTTC. Its amino acids are CASSKGPIVIYPYEQYF.